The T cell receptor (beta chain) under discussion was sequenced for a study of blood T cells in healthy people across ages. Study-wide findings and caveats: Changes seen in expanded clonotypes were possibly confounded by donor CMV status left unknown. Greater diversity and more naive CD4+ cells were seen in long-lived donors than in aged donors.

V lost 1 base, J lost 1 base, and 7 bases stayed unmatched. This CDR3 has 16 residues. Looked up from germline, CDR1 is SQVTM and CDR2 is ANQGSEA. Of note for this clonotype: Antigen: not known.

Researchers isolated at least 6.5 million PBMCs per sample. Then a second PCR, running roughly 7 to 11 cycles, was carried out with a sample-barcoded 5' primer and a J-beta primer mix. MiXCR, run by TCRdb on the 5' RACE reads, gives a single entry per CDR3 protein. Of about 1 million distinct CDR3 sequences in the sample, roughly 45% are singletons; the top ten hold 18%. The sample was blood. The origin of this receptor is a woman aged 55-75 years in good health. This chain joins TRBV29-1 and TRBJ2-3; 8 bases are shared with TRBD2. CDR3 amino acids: CSVEVGTRWGTDTQYF. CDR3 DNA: TGCAGCGTTGAAGTGGGGACTAGATGGGGCACAGATACGCAGTATTTT.